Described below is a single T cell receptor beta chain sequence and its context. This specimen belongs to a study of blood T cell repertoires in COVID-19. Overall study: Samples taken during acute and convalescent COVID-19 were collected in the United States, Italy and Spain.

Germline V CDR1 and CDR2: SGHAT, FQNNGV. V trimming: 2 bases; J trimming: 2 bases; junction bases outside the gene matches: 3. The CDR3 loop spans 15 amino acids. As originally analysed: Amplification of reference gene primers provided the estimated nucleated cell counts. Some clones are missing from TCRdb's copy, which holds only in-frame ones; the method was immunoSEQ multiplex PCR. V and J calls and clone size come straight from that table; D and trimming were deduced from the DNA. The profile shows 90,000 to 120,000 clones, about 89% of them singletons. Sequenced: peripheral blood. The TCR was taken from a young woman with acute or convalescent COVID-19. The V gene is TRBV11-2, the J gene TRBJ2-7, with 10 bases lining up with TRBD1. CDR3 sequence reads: CASSLRGTGAYEQYF. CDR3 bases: TGTGCCAGCAGCTTAAGAGGGACAGGGGCCTACGAGCAGTACTTC.